The 11 T cell receptor beta chains in this list originate from one sample, sequenced in a study of beta chain features in type 1 diabetes. Expressed TCRB transcripts were sequenced because the isolated RNA had all been reverse transcribed beforehand. Sequenced by immunoSEQ multiplex PCR; TCRdb stores in-frame clones only, minus some. In the table there are some 150,000 clones, over 8% of which are singletons. The sequencing sample was made of central memory CD4+ T cells from blood. The receptors derive from a woman in her thirties or forties in good health.

The chain recombines TRBV7-9 with TRBJ1-2, with D perhaps matching TRBD1 (5 bases). The length of the CDR3 is 16 residues. Per germline, CDR1 SEHNR and CDR2 FQNEAQ (reference sequence). The germline V and J ends were trimmed by 5 bases and 0 bases, with 16 bases remaining between them. The CDR3 nucleotides are TGTGCCAGCAGCCCCGGAGGGGCTAAAGCTAACTATGGCTACACCTTC. Protein sequence: CASSPGGAKANYGYTF.

This clone has only a few counts. The genes are TRBV19 and TRBJ2-2, with 10 bases that match TRBD1. Losses at the gene ends were 7 bases for V and 13 bases for J; bases not matched to a gene: 18. Germline-derived CDR1 and CDR2 are LNHDA and SQIVND (reference sequence). The CDR3 length is 16 residues. The DNA for the CDR3 is TGTGCCAGTACGTCCCGACCGGGACAGGGGATAGTGGGGCTGTTTTTT. The encoded protein is CASTSRPGQGIVGLFF.

The table lists this clone with a few counts. The rearrangement uses TRBV11-3 and TRBJ1-2; 7 bases map to TRBD1. Germline V gene data show CDR1 as SGHNT and CDR2 as YENEEA. Germline trimming cut 2 bases from V and 4 bases from J; bases unmatched to any gene: 1. The CDR3 extends over 13 amino acids. As DNA, the CDR3 is TGTGCCAGCAGCTTAAACAGGGGCTATGGCTACACCTTC. Encoded protein: CASSLNRGYGYTF. Full variable domain (missing parts from reference TRBV11-3 and TRBJ1-2): EAGVVQSPRYKIIEKKQPVAFWCNPISGHNTLYWYLQNLGQGPELLIRYENEEAVDDSQLPKDRFSAERLKGVDSTLKIQPAELGDSAVYLCASSLNRGYGYTFGSGTRLTVV.

This clone was detected ten times or more. The chain has TRBV7-9 and TRBJ1-2; D is uncertain. This CDR3 has 15 amino acids. The V and J ends lost 1 base and 1 base respectively, with 10 bases between them. Per germline, CDR1 SEHNR and CDR2 FQNEAQ (reference sequence). CDR3 in amino acids: CASSLDGEGNYGYTF. The CDR3 region has the DNA TGTGCCAGCAGCTTAGACGGGGAGGGTAACTATGGCTACACCTTC.

The V gene is TRBV13, the J gene TRBJ2-7, with D possibly TRBD1 on 5 matching bases. Germline-derived CDR1 and CDR2 are PRHDT and FYEKMQ (reference sequence). The CDR3 sequence is 14 residues long. V was shortened by 4 bases and J by 2 bases, with 12 bases between the two germline ends. The CDR3 sequence is CASSSRVLPYEQYF. As DNA, the CDR3 is TGTGCCAGCAGCTCCAGGGTTCTCCCCTACGAGCAGTACTTC.

Only a few counts were recorded for this clone. The J gene is TRBJ1-5, the V gene TRBV7-2, with 9 positions matching TRBD1. Trimming at V came to 5 bases and at J to 4 bases, leaving 12 bases not matched to a gene. The germline V gene has CDR1 SGHTA and CDR2 FQGNSA. The CDR3 is made up of 17 amino acids. The CDR3 bases are TGTGCCAGCAGCCAGTTTCCGGGACAGGGCTTTAATCAGCCCCAGCATTTT. It specifies CASSQFPGQGFNQPQHF.

The chain carries TRBV7-9 and TRBJ2-7, with 9 bases that match TRBD1. The ends lost 5 bases at V and 6 bases at J; junction bases unmatched: 8. There are 14 residues in the CDR3. The germline CDR1 and CDR2 sequences are SEHNR and FQNEAQ (reference sequence). The CDR3 bases are TGTGCCAGCAGCACAGGACAGGGGATCGGCGAGCAGTACTTC. As protein: CASSTGQGIGEQYF.

This clone has just a few counts. This chain links TRBV7-2 with TRBJ1-4; D is ambiguous. The germline gives CDR1 SGHTA, CDR2 FQGNSA. The CDR3 contains 16 residues. The V and J ends lost 5 bases and 0 bases respectively, with 13 bases between them. The CDR3 sequence is CASSLMSGATNEKLFF. CDR3 in DNA: TGTGCCAGCAGCCTTATGAGTGGTGCAACTAATGAAAAACTGTTTTTT.

The table lists this clone with many counts. The chain joins TRBV7-9 to TRBJ2-5; TRBD2 is a possible D gene (6 bases). V lost 5 bases, J lost 5 bases, and 18 bases lay in between. CDR3 length: 15 amino acids. Germline CDR1 and CDR2: SEHNR and FQNEAQ (reference sequence). CDR3 residues: CASSVEGSGQETQYF. Written as DNA, the CDR3 is TGTGCCAGCAGCGTTGAGGGTAGCGGCCAGGAGACCCAGTACTTC. Full variable domain (remainder filled in from reference TRBV7-9 and TRBJ2-5): DTGVSQNPRHKITKRGQNVTFRCDPISEHNRLYWYRQTLGQGPEFLTYFQNEAQLEKSRLLSDRFSAERPKGSFSTLEIQRTEQGDSAMYLCASSVEGSGQETQYFGPGTRLLVL.

The CDR3 DNA sequence: TGTGCCAGCGGGCCACGGAGCACAGATACGCAGTATTTT. It is translated as CASGPRSTDTQYF. This chain joins TRBV7-6 and TRBJ2-3; D unresolved. Germline assignment: CDR1 SGHVS and CDR2 FNYEAQ. This CDR3 comprises 13 residues. V lost 8 bases, J lost 0 bases, and 9 bases lay in between.

There are many counts of this clone. J is TRBJ2-1 and V is TRBV5-5, with 8 positions matching TRBD1. J gave up 0 bases and V 4 bases, and 3 bases lay outside the gene matches. Germline assignment: CDR1 SGHKS and CDR2 YYEKEE (reference sequence). CDR3 length: 15 residues. The CDR3 here is CASSGGQGSYNEQFF. For the CDR3, the DNA is TGTGCCAGCAGCGGCGGACAGGGCTCCTACAATGAGCAGTTCTTC.